This T cell receptor (beta chain) was sequenced for a study of OX40 agonist ivuxolimab in advanced cancers. Whole-study results and caveats: Among the lowest peripheral clonal expansion occurred in 0.1-3.0 mg/kg partial responders.

A word on this clone: No antigen is known for it.

This CDR3 has 15 amino acids. Trimming removed 5 bases from V and 4 bases from J, with 17 bases in between. Germline CDR1 is SEHNR and CDR2 is FQNEAQ (reference sequence). Sequenced by immunoSEQ multiplex PCR; TCRdb stores in-frame clones only, minus some. The sample lists around 39,000 clones; approximately 82% were seen once. The J gene is TRBJ2-5, the V gene TRBV7-9; TRBD2 is a possible D gene (7 bases). The sample in question was CD4+ or CD8+ T cells sorted from blood, obtained in a trial of the OX40 agonist ivuxolimab. This receptor was identified in an adult with an advanced solid tumor such as melanoma, head and neck, liver or kidney cancer. The CDR3 nucleotides are TGTGCCAGCAGCCCAAGGCGCGGGGGCTTAGAGACCCAGTACTTC. Protein sequence: CASSPRRGGLETQYF. Drawing the rest from reference TRBV7-9 and TRBJ2-5, the complete variable domain is DTGVSQNPRHKITKRGQNVTFRCDPISEHNRLYWYRQTLGQGPEFLTYFQNEAQLEKSRLLSDRFSAERPKGSFSTLEIQRTEQGDSAMYLCASSPRRGGLETQYFGPGTRLLVL.